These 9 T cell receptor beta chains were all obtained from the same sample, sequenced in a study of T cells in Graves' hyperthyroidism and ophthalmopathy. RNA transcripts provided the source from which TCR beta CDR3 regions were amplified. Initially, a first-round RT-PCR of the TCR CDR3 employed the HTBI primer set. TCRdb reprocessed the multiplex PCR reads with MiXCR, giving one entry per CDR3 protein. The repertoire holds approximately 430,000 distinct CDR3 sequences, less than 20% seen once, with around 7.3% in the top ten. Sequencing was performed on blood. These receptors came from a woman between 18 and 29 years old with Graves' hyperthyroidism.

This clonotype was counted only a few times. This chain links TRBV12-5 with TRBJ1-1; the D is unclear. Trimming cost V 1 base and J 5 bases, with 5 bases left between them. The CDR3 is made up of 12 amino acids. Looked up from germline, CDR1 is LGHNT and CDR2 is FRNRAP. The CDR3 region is CASGLGVTEAFF. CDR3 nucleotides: TGTGCTAGTGGTTTGGGGGTAACTGAAGCTTTCTTT.

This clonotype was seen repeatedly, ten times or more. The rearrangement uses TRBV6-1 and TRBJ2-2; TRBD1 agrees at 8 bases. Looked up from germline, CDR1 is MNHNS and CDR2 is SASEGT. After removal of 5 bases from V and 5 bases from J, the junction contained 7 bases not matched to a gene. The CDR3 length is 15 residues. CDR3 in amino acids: CASSPDRGETGELFF. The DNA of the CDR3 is TGTGCCAGCAGTCCTGACAGGGGAGAAACCGGGGAGCTGTTTTTT.

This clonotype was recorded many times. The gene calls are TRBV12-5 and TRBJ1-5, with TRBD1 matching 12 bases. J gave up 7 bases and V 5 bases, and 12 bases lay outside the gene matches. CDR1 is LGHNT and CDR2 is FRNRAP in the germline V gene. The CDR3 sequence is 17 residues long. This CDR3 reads CASGLTGTGGAGQPQHF. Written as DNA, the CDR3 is TGTGCTAGTGGTCTAACCGGGACAGGGGGCGCGGGACAGCCCCAGCATTTT.

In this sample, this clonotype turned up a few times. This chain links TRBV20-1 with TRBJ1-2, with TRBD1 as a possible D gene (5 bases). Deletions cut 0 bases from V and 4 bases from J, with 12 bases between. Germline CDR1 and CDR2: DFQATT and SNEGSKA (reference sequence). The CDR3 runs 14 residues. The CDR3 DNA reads TGCAGTGCTAGAGAATCGGGGGTCAGCTATGGCTACACCTTC. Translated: CSARESGVSYGYTF.

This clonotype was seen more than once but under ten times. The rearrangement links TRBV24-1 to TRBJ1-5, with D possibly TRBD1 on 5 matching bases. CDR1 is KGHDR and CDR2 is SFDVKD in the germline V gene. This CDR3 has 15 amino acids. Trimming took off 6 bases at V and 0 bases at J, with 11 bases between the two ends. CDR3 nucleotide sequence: TGTGCCACCAGTCCGGGACGGAATAGCAATCAGCCCCAGCATTTT. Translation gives CATSPGRNSNQPQHF.

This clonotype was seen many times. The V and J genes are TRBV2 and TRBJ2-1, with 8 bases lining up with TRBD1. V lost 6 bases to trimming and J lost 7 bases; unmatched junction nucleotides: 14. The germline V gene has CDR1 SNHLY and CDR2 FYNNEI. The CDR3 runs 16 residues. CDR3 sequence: CASRYSDRGKGNEQFF. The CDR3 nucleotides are TGTGCCAGCAGATACTCCGACAGGGGTAAGGGGAATGAGCAGTTCTTC. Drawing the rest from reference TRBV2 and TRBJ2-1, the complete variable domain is EPEVTQTPSHQVTQMGQEVILRCVPISNHLYFYWYRQILGQKVEFLVSFYNNEISEKSEIFDDQFSVERPDGSNFTLKIRSTKLEDSAMYFCASRYSDRGKGNEQFFGPGTRLTVL.

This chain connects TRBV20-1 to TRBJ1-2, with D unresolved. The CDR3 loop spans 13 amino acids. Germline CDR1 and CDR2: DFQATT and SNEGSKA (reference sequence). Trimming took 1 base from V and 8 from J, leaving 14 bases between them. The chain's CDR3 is CSARVVSAGGYTF. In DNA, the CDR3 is TGCAGTGCTAGAGTTGTATCGGCAGGAGGCTACACCTTC.

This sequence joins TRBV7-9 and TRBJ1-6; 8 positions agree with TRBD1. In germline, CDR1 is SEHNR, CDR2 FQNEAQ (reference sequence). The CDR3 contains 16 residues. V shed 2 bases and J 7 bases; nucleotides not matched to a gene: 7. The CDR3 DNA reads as TGTGCCAGCAGCTTATCCGGGACAGGAGGAAATTCACCCCTCCACTTT. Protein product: CASSLSGTGGNSPLHF.

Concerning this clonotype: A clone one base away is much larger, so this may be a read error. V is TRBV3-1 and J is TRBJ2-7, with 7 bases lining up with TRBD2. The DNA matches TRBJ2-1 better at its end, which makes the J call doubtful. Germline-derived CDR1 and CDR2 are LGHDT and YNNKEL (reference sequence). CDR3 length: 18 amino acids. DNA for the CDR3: TGTGCCAGCAGCCATACCCCCGGGGCGGGGGAATACTTCTACGAGCAGTTCTTC. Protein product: CASSHTPGAGEYFYEQFF.